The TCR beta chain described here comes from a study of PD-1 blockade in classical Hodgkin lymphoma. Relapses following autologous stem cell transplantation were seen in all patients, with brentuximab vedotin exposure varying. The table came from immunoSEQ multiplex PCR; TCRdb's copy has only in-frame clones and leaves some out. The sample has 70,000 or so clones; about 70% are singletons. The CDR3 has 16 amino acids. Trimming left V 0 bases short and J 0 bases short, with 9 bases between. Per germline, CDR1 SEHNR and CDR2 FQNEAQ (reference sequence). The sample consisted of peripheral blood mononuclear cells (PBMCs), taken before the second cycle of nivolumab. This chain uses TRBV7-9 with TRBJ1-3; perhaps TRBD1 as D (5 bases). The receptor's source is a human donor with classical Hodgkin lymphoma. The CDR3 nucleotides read TGTGCCAGCAGCTTAGCTGGGACCGGCTCTGGAAACACCATATATTTT. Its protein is CASSLAGTGSGNTIYF.